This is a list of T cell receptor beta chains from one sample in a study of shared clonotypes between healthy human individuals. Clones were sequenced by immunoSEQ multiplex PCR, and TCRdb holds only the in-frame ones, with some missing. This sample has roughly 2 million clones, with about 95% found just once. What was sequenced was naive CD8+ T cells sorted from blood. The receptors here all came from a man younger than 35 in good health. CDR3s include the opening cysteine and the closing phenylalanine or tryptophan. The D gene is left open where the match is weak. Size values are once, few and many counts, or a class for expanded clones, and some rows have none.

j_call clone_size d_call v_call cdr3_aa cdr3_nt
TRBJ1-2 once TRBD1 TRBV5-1 CASSRGTDIGYTF TGCGCCAGCAGCCGGGGGACAGATATTGGCTACACCTTC
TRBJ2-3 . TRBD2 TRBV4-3 CASSLGLADTDTQYF TGCGCCAGCAGCCTCGGACTAGCCGACACAGATACGCAGTATTTT
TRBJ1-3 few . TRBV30 CAWSVRVGGSGNTIYF TGTGCCTGGAGTGTTCGGGTCGGGGGCTCTGGAAACACCATATATTTT
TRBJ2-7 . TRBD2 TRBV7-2 CASSPLAYEQYF TGTGCCAGCAGCCCACTAGCGTACGAGCAGTACTTC
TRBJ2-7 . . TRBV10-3 CAISEGFGSGGLSSYEQYF .
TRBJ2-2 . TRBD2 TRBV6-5 CASSYSSGTNTGELFF TGTGCCAGCAGTTACTCTAGCGGGACGAACACCGGGGAGCTGTTTTTT
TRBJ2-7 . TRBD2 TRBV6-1 CASSEAGFAGGRSGEQYF TGTGCCAGCAGTGAAGCAGGGTTCGCGGGGGGCCGATCCGGGGAGCAGTACTTC
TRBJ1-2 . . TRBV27 CASSPDRLNGYTF TGTGCCAGCAGTCCCGACAGGCTGAATGGCTACACCTTC
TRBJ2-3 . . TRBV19 CASSITGDGADTQYF TGTGCCAGTAGTATAACGGGAGACGGGGCAGATACGCAGTATTTT
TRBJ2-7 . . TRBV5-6 CASSPWGPPRVSVEQYF TGTGCCAGCAGCCCCTGGGGTCCACCCAGGGTTTCGGTCGAGCAGTACTTC
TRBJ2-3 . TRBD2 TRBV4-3 CASSQDPLGTSGSTDTQYF TGCGCCAGCAGCCAAGATCCACTGGGGACTAGCGGGAGCACAGATACGCAGTATTTT
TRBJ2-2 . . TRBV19 CASKRIGQTTTGELFF TGTGCCAGTAAACGAATCGGACAGACAACCACCGGGGAGCTGTTTTTT
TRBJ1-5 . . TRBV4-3 CASSQDRSGANQPQHF TGCGCCAGCAGCCAAGATCGATCAGGGGCCAATCAGCCCCAGCATTTT
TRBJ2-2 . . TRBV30 CAWSVIGVTGELFF TGTGCCTGGAGTGTAATCGGGGTCACCGGGGAGCTGTTTTTT
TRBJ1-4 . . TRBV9 CASSLDHSVNEKLFF TGTGCCAGCAGTTTAGATCATTCGGTGAATGAAAAACTGTTTTTT
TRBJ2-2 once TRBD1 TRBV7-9 CASIQGQGWSGELFF TGTGCCAGCATCCAAGGACAGGGCTGGTCCGGGGAGCTGTTTTTT
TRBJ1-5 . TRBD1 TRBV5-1 CASSSGQGDQPQHF TGCGCCAGCAGCTCAGGACAGGGCGATCAGCCCCAGCATTTT